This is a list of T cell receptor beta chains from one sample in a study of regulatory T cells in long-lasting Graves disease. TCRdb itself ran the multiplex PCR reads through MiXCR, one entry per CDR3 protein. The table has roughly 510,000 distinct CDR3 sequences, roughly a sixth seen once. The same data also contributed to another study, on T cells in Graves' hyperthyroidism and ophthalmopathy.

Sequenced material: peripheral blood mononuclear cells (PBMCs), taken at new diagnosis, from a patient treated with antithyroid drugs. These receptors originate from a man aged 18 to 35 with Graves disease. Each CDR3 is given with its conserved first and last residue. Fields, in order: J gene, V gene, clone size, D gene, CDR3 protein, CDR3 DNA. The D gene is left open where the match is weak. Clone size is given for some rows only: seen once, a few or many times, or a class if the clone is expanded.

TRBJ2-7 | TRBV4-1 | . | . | CASSQVIQVTYEQYF | TGCGCCAGCAGCCAAGTGATTCAGGTTACCTACGAGCAGTACTTC
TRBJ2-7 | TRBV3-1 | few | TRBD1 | CASSQDGTGASSYEQYF | TGTGCCAGCAGCCAAGATGGAACAGGGGCTAGCTCCTACGAGCAGTACTTC
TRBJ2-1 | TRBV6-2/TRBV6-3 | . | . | CASSEGWSGLNEQFF | TGTGCCAGCAGTGAAGGATGGAGCGGGCTCAATGAGCAGTTCTTC
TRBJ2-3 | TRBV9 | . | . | CASSVETGPDTQYF | TGTGCCAGCAGCGTAGAAACAGGCCCAGATACGCAGTATTTT
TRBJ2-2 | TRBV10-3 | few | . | CAISELQNTGELFF | TGTGCCATCAGTGAACTCCAGAACACCGGGGAGCTGTTTTTT
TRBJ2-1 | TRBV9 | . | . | CASSVGGLRASEQFF | TGTGCCAGCAGCGTTGGCGGCCTGAGGGCAAGTGAGCAGTTCTTC
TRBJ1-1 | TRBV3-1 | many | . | CASSQEMRVGNTEAFF | TGTGCCAGCAGCCAAGAAATGAGGGTTGGGAACACTGAAGCTTTCTTT
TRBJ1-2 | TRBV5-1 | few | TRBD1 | CASSLNQGAGGYTF | TGCGCCAGCAGCTTGAACCAGGGGGCTGGCGGCTACACCTTC
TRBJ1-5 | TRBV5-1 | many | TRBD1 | CASSLVAGGEQPQHF | TGCGCCAGCAGCTTGGTCGCAGGGGGCGAACAGCCCCAGCATTTT
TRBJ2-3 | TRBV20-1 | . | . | CSAPTGGSFTDTQYF | TGCAGTGCCCCCACGGGCGGGTCTTTCACAGATACGCAGTATTTT
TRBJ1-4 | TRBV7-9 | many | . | CASSSSRDGNEKLFF | TGTGCCAGCAGCTCGTCCCGGGACGGGAATGAAAAACTGTTTTTT
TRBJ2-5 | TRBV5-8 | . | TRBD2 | CASGTGTSGGQETQYF | TGTGCCAGCGGAACCGGGACTAGCGGGGGACAAGAGACCCAGTACTTC
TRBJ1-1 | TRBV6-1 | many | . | CASSVTVMNTEAFF | TGTGCCAGCAGTGTGACAGTCATGAACACTGAAGCTTTCTTT
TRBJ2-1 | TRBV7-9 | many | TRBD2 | CASSSLAGSYNEQFF | TGTGCCAGCAGCTCCCTAGCGGGATCCTACAATGAGCAGTTCTTC
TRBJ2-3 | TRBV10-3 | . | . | CAISEGTADTQYF | TGTGCCATCAGTGAAGGGACTGCAGATACGCAGTATTTT
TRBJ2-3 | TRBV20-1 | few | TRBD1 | CSARADRESTDTQYF | TGCAGTGCTAGAGCCGACAGGGAAAGCACAGATACGCAGTATTTT
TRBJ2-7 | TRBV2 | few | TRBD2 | CASNPPGGGQYF | TGTGCCAGCAACCCGCCGGGGGGGGGACAGTACTTC
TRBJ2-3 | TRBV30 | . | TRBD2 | CAWSPTHISGSGTDTQYF | TGTGCCTGGAGTCCTACTCACATTAGCGGGAGTGGCACAGATACGCAGTATTTT
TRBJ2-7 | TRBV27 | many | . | CASSSPVRGRAYEQYF | TGTGCCAGCAGTTCCCCGGTCCGGGGCCGCGCCTACGAGCAGTACTTC
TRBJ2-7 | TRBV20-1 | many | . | CSARGIYEQYF | TGCAGTGCTAGAGGGATCTACGAGCAGTACTTC
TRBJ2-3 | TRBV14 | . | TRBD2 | CASSQFTSGYTDTQYF | TGTGCCAGCAGCCAATTCACTAGCGGGTATACAGATACGCAGTATTTT
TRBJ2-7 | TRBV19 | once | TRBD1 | CASTRTGGIHEQYF | TGTGCCAGTACCAGGACAGGGGGCATCCACGAGCAGTACTTC
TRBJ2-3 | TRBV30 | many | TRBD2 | CAWTAGGTDTQYF | TGTGCCTGGACGGCGGGGGGCACAGATACGCAGTATTTT
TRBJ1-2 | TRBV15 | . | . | CATSRDPINAGQGYTF | TGTGCCACCAGCAGAGATCCTATAAATGCGGGCCAAGGCTACACCTTC
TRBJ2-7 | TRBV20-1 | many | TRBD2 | CSARDDSGTIFYEQYF | TGCAGTGCTAGAGATGATAGCGGGACTATCTTTTACGAGCAGTACTTC
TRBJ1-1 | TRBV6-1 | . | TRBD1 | CASTGQGWAFF | TGTGCCAGCACCGGACAGGGGTGGGCTTTCTTT
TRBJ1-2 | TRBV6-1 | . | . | CASTQTGRGYGYTF | TGTGCCAGCACTCAGACAGGAAGGGGCTATGGCTACACCTTC
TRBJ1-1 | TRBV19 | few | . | CASSISPPRGNTEAFF | TGTGCCAGTAGTATAAGCCCCCCCCGCGGGAACACTGAAGCTTTCTTT
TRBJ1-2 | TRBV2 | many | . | CASSEAVQGYGYTF | TGTGCCAGCAGTGAAGCAGTGCAGGGGTATGGCTACACCTTC
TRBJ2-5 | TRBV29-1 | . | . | CSVDPGQETQYF | TGCAGCGTTGACCCAGGGCAAGAGACCCAGTACTTC
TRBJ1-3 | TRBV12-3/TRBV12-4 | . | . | CASSLRGTIYF | TGTGCCAGCAGTTTAAGGGGGACCATATATTTT
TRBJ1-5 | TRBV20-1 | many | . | CSARGPNQPQHF | TGCAGTGCTAGAGGCCCAAATCAGCCCCAGCATTTT
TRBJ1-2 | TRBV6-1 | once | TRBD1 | CATGTVGNYGYTF | TGTGCCACCGGGACAGTGGGTAACTATGGCTACACCTTC
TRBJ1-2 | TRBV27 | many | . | CASSFITAGRTYGYTF | TGTGCCAGCAGTTTCATTACCGCAGGTCGGACCTATGGCTACACCTTC
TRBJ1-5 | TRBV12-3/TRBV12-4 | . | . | CASSLAGGRQPQHF | TGTGCCAGCAGTTTAGCGGGGGGCCGGCAGCCCCAGCATTTT
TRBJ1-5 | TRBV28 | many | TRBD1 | CASSLVTGYQPQHF | TGTGCCAGCAGTCTGGTGACAGGGTATCAGCCCCAGCATTTT
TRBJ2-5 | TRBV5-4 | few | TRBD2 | CASSSGTSGRGETQYF | TGTGCCAGCAGCTCCGGGACTAGCGGGAGGGGTGAGACCCAGTACTTC
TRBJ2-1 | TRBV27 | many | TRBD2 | CASSFFPSGYNEQFF | TGTGCCAGCAGTTTCTTTCCTAGCGGATACAATGAGCAGTTCTTC
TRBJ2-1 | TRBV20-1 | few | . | CSGTRNEQFF | TGCAGTGGGACCCGCAATGAGCAGTTCTTC
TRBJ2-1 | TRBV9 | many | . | CASSVVPRMTFGGEQFF | TGTGCCAGCAGCGTAGTACCTAGAATGACATTTGGTGGTGAGCAGTTCTTC
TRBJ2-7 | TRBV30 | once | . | CAWSQGSSRSYEQYF | TGTGCCTGGAGTCAGGGGAGTTCTAGGTCCTACGAGCAGTACTTC
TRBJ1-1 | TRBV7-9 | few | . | CASSPPGARNTEAFF | TGTGCCAGCAGCCCGCCCGGGGCAAGGAACACTGAAGCTTTCTTT
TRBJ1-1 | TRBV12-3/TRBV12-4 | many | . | CASSLAGARGTEAFF | TGTGCCAGCAGTTTAGCTGGAGCGAGGGGGACTGAAGCTTTCTTT
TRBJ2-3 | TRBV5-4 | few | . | CASSSSEADTQYF | TGTGCCAGCAGCTCGTCTGAGGCAGATACGCAGTATTTT
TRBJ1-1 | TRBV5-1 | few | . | CASSMSGSRYTEAFF | TGCGCCAGCAGCATGTCTGGGTCTCGGTACACTGAAGCTTTCTTT
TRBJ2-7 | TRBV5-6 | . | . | CASSWWGSFYEQYF | TGTGCCAGCAGTTGGTGGGGGAGTTTTTACGAGCAGTACTTC
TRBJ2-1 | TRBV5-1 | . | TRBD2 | CASRSRKVGGSYNEQFF | TGCGCCAGCAGGTCCCGCAAAGTGGGAGGGTCCTACAATGAGCAGTTCTTC
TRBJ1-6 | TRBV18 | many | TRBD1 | CASSQGQGTNSPLHF | TGTGCCAGCTCACAGGGACAGGGGACTAATTCACCCCTCCACTTT
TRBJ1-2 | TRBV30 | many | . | CAWREKANYGYTF | TGTGCCTGGAGGGAGAAGGCGAACTATGGCTACACCTTC
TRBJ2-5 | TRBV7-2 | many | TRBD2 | CASSLDIAGGQETQYF | TGTGCCAGCAGCTTAGATATAGCGGGAGGGCAAGAGACCCAGTACTTC
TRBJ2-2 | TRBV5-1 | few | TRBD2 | CASSLAAGGTSGELFF | TGCGCCAGCAGCTTGGCAGCGGGAGGTACATCCGGGGAGCTGTTTTTT
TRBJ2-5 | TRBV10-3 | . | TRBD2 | CAISPELAGAGGETQYF | TGTGCCATCAGTCCGGAACTAGCGGGAGCTGGTGGAGAGACCCAGTACTTC
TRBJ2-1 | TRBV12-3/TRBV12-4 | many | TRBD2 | CASSGTSGRSYNEQFF | TGTGCCAGCAGTGGGACTAGCGGGAGGTCCTACAATGAGCAGTTCTTC
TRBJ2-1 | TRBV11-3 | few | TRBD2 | CASSLDSGRGPYNEQFF | TGTGCCAGCAGCTTAGATAGCGGGAGGGGGCCCTACAATGAGCAGTTCTTC
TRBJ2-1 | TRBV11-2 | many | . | CASSFPKNEQFF | TGTGCCAGCAGCTTTCCAAAGAATGAGCAGTTCTTC
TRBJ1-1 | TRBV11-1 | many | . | CASSLVPGRDTEAFF | TGTGCCAGCAGCTTAGTACCGGGGAGGGACACTGAAGCTTTCTTT
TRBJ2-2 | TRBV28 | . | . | CASSRDRTTGELFF | TGTGCCAGCAGCCGGGACCGAACAACCGGGGAGCTGTTTTTT
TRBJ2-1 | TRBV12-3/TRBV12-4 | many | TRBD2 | CASSLIGRAYNEQFF | TGTGCCAGCAGTTTAATCGGGAGGGCATACAATGAGCAGTTCTTC
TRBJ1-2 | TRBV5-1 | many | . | CASSLYGGLDYGYTF | TGCGCCAGCAGCTTGTATGGGGGGTTGGACTATGGCTACACCTTC
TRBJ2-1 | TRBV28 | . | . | CASSYRYRSSYNEQFF | TGTGCCAGCAGTTATAGGTACAGGAGCTCCTACAATGAGCAGTTCTTC